A single sample gave rise to the 3 T cell receptor beta chains below, sequenced in a study of T cell responses to AZD1222 COVID-19 vaccine. Profiling relied on immunoSEQ multiplex PCR, and the TCRdb table lists in-frame clones only, not all of them. The sample lists about 86,000 clones, 88% seen once, with roughly 5.8% in the top ten. Material: peripheral blood, obtained on day 0 of AZD1222 vaccination. These receptors were collected from an adult in good health.

The chain recombines TRBV7-2 with TRBJ2-2; D not resolved. The CDR3 runs 13 residues. V lost 5 bases and J 14 bases, leaving 18 bases between the germline ends. Germline loops: CDR1 SGHTA, CDR2 FQGNSA. CDR3 in DNA: TGTGCCAGCAGCCTCCGGCCGGACCCCGGACTGTTTTTT. This codes for CASSLRPDPGLFF.

The CDR3 here is CASSAGTSGRAISLQETQYF. The CDR3 DNA reads as TGTGCCAGCAGCGCAGGGACTAGCGGGAGGGCCATCTCTCTCCAAGAGACCCAGTACTTC. This chain links TRBV7-6 with TRBJ2-5, with TRBD2 matching 16 bases. The CDR3 runs to 20 residues. Germline CDR1 SGHVS, CDR2 FNYEAQ. Germline trimming cut 5 bases from V and 1 base from J; bases unmatched to any gene: 13.

The chain links TRBV9 to TRBJ2-5; 10 bases agree with TRBD2. Germline CDR1 and CDR2: SGDLS and YYNGEE. This CDR3 has 16 residues. The ends lost 0 bases at V and 5 bases at J; junction bases unmatched: 7. In nucleotides, the CDR3 is TGTGCCAGCAGCGTAGGAGAAGCGGGAGGGGGCGAGACCCAGTACTTC. It yields the protein CASSVGEAGGGETQYF.